This T cell receptor beta chain appears in the sequencing data of a study of blood T cell repertoires in COVID-19. As for the study in general: The samples span acute and convalescent COVID-19 from the United States, Italy and Spain.

Germline V gives CDR1 MNHEY, CDR2 SMNVEV (reference sequence). The CDR3 is 13 amino acids. The V end lost 6 bases, the J end lost 6 bases, and 14 bases lay between the germline ends. Authors' analysis steps: Researchers report that nucleated cell counts were estimated from reference gene primer amplification. Here immunoSEQ multiplex PCR was the method, and the copy in TCRdb shows in-frame clones only, minus some. V and J calls and clone size are copied from that table; D and trimming were computed from the DNA. The table lists 90,000 to 110,000 clones, about 80% of them singletons. The V call is TRBV27, the J call TRBJ1-2; the D gene is possibly TRBD1 (6 bases). This receptor was obtained from a woman between 45 and 60 years old with acute or convalescent COVID-19. Sequenced: peripheral blood. Here the CDR3 reads CASSLIQGNGYTF. The CDR3 DNA reads as TGTGCCAGCAGCCTGATTCAGGGGAATGGCTACACCTTC.